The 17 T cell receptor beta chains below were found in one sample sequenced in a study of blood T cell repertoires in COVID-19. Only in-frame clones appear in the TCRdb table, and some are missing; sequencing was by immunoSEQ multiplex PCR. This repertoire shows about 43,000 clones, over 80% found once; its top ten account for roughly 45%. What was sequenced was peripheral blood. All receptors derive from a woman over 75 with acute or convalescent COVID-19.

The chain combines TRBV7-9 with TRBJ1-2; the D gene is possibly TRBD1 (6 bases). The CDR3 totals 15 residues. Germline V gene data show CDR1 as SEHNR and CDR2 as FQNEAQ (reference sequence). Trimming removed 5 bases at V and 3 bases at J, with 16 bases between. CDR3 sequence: CASSIPDRRHYGYTF. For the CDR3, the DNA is TGTGCCAGCAGCATACCGGACAGAAGACACTATGGCTACACCTTC.

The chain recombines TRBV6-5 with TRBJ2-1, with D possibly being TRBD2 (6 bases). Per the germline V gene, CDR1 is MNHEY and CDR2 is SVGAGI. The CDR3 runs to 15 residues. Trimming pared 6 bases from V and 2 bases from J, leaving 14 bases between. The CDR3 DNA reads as TGTGCCAGCAGCCAAACTAGCTTGGCCTACAATGAGCAGTTCTTC. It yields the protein CASSQTSLAYNEQFF.

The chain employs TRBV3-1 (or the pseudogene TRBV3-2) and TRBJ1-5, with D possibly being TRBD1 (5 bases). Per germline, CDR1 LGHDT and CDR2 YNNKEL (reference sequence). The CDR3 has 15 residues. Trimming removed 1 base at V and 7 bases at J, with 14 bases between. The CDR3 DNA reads TGTGCCAGCAGCCAAGGAGGCAGGGAGGGACAGCCCCAGCATTTT. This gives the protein CASSQGGREGQPQHF.

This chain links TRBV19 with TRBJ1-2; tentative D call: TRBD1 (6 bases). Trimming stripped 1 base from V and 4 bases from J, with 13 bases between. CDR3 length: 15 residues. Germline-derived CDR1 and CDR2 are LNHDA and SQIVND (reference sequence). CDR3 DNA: TGTGCCAGTAGTATAGGGACAGCAGCAACCTATGGCTACACCTTC. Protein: CASSIGTAATYGYTF.

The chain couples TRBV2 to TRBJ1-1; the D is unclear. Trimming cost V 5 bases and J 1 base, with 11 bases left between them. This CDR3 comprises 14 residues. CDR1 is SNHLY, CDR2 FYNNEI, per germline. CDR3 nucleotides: TGTGCCAGCAGTTTTTCTGGAGCGAACACTGAAGCTTTCTTT. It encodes CASSFSGANTEAFF.

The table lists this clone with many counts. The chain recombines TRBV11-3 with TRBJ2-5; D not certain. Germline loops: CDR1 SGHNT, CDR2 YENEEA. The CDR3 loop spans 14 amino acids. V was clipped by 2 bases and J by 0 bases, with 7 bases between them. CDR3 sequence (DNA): TGTGCCAGCAGCTTAACACTAAACCAAGAGACCCAGTACTTC. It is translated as CASSLTLNQETQYF. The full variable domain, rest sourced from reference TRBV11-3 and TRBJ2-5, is EAGVVQSPRYKIIEKKQPVAFWCNPISGHNTLYWYLQNLGQGPELLIRYENEEAVDDSQLPKDRFSAERLKGVDSTLKIQPAELGDSAVYLCASSLTLNQETQYFGPGTRLLVL.

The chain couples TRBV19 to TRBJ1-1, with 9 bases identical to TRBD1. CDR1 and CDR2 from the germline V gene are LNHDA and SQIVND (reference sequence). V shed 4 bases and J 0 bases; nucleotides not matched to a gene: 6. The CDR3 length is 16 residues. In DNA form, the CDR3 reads TGTGCCAGTAGTACCGGGACAGGGCTAATGAACACTGAAGCTTTCTTT. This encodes CASSTGTGLMNTEAFF.

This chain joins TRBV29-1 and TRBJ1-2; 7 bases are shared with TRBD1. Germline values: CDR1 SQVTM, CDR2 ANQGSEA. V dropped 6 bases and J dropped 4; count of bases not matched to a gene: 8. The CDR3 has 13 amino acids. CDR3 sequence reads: CSVRKGASYGYTF. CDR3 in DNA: TGCAGCGTGCGAAAGGGGGCTAGCTATGGCTACACCTTC. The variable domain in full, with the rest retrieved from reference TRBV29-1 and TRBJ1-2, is SAVISQKPSRDICQRGTSLTIQCQVDSQVTMMFWYRQQPGQSLTLIATANQGSEATYESGFVIDKFPISRPNLTFSTLTVSNMSPEDSSIYLCSVRKGASYGYTFGSGTRLTVV.

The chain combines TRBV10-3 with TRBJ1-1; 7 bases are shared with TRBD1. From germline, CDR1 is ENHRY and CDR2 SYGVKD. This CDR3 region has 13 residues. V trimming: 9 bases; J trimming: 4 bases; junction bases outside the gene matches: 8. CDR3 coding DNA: TGTGCCATAAAACAGGGGTTGAGCACTGAAGCTTTCTTT. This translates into CAIKQGLSTEAFF.

The CDR3 sequence is CASSFDRDSGYTF. CDR3 nucleotides: TGTGCCAGCAGCTTTGACAGGGACTCTGGCTACACCTTC. The rearrangement joins TRBV13 to TRBJ1-2, with 7 nucleotides matching TRBD1. This CDR3 comprises 13 residues. J lost 7 bases, V lost 3 bases, and 5 bases had no gene match. CDR1 is PRHDT and CDR2 is FYEKMQ in the germline V gene (reference sequence).

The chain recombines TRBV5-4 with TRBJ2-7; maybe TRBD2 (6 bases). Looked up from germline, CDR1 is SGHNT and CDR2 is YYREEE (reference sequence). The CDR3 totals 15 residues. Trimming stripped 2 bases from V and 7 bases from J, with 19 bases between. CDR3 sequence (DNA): TGTGCCAGCAGCTTTTCCGGGACTCTTCCTGGGGAGCAGTACTTC. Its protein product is CASSFSGTLPGEQYF. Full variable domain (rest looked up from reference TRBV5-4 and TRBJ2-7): ETGVTQSPTHLIKTRGQQVTLRCSSQSGHNTVSWYQQALGQGPQFIFQYYREEENGRGNFPPRFSGLQFPNYSSELNVNALELDDSALYLCASSFSGTLPGEQYFGPGTRLTVT.

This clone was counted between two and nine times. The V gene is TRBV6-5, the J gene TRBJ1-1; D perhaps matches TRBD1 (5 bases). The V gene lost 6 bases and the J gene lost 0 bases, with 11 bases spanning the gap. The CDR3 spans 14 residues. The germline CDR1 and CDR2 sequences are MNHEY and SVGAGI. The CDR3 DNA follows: TGTGCCAGCAGCGGGAGGGGCTTGAACACTGAAGCTTTCTTT. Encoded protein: CASSGRGLNTEAFF.

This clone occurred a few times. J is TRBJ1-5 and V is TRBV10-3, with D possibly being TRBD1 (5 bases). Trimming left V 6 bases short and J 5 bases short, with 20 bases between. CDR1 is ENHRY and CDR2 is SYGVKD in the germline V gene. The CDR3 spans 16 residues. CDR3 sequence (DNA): TGTGCCATCAGGGAGGGACTGGACGGATTAGATCAGCCCCAGCATTTT. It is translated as CAIREGLDGLDQPQHF.

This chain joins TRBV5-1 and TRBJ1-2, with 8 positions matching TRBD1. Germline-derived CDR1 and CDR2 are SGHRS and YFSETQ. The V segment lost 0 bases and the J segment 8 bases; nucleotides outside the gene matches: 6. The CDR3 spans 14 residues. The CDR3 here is CASSLVRGQEGYTF. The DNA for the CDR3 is TGCGCCAGCAGCTTGGTTAGGGGACAGGAAGGCTACACCTTC.

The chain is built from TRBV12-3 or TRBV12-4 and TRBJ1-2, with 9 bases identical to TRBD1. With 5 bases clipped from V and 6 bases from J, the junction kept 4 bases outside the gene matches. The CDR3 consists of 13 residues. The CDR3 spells CASSPGTGNGYTF. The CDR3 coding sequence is TGTGCCAGCAGTCCCGGGACAGGGAATGGCTACACCTTC.

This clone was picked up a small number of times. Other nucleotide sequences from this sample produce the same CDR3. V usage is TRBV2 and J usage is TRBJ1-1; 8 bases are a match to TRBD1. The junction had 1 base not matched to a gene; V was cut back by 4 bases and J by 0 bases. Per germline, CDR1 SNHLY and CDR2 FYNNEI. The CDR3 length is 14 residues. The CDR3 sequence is CASSVDRVNTEAFF. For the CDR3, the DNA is TGTGCCAGCAGTGTGGACAGGGTGAACACTGAAGCTTTCTTT.

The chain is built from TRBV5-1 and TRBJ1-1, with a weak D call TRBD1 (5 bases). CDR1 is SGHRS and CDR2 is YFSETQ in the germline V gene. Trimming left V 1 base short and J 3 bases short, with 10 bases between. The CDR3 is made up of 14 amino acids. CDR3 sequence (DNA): TGCGCCAGCAGCTTGACCAGGGTGGACACTGAAGCTTTCTTT. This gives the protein CASSLTRVDTEAFF.